The present TCR beta chain was sequenced within a study of blood T cells in healthy people across ages. Findings of the study overall: Higher naive T cell percentage went strongly together with higher TCR beta diversity.

Germline CDR1 SGHTA, CDR2 FQGNSA. This CDR3 region has 16 residues. V was pared by 4 bases and J by 2 bases, with 5 bases of the junction left unmatched. Those donating, healthy Caucasian individuals from Russia, were aged about 6 to 95. This clonotype has a single count. Its antigen is as yet unknown. A second PCR, run for about 7 to 11 cycles, used a sample-barcoded 5' primer plus a J-beta primer mix. A tag from a template-switch adaptor with 12 random nucleotides marked each cDNA molecule. Each sample yielded at least 2.5 million CDR3-containing paired-end reads. TCRdb called the 5' RACE reads again in MiXCR, with one record for every CDR3 protein. The sample carries 650,000 or so distinct CDR3 sequences, 40% to 65% recorded once.

Sequencing was carried out using blood. The receptor comes from a woman aged 80 or older in good health. The V and J genes are TRBV7-2 and TRBJ2-7; 13 bases line up with TRBD2. The CDR3 DNA is TGTGCCAGCAGCTCCCAGGGACTAGCGGGACCCTACGAGCAGTACTTC. Translation: CASSSQGLAGPYEQYF.